A single sample is the source of the 22 T cell receptor beta chains below, sequenced in a study of blood T cell repertoires in COVID-19. Some clones are missing from TCRdb's copy, which holds only in-frame ones; the method was immunoSEQ multiplex PCR. The sample shows 10,000 or so clones, less than 85% of them seen only once. The material sequenced was peripheral blood. The receptors derive from a human donor in a cohort sampled during active COVID-19.

The CDR3 protein is CAWSHRSSYNSPLHF. The CDR3 DNA follows: TGTGCCTGGAGTCACAGGAGCTCCTATAATTCACCCCTCCACTTT. This rearrangement joins TRBV30 to TRBJ1-6; D is perhaps TRBD1 (5 bases). CDR1 and CDR2 (germline): GTSNPN, SVGIG (reference sequence). Deletions cut 2 bases from V and 0 bases from J, with 8 bases between. The CDR3 contains 15 residues.

The chain links TRBV7-9 to TRBJ2-2, with D hard to call. The CDR3 extends over 13 amino acids. Germline V gives CDR1 SEHNR, CDR2 FQNEAQ (reference sequence). The V end was cut by 4 bases, the J end by 3 bases, with 6 bases between. The CDR3: CASSSPYTGELFF. DNA for the CDR3: TGTGCCAGCAGCTCCCCTTACACCGGGGAGCTGTTTTTT.

The rearrangement joins TRBV2 to TRBJ2-7, with TRBD2 matching 8 bases. Germline V gene sequence: CDR1 SNHLY, CDR2 FYNNEI. This CDR3 has 14 amino acids. J gave up 2 bases and V 9 bases, and 9 bases lay outside the gene matches. The CDR3 is CASNPLRGAYEQYF. The CDR3, as DNA: TGTGCCAGTAATCCCTTGCGGGGGGCCTACGAGCAGTACTTC.

This chain joins TRBV10-3 and TRBJ2-7, with D possibly being TRBD1 (5 bases). CDR3 length: 12 residues. V dropped 3 bases and J dropped 2 bases, with 5 bases sitting between them. CDR1 is ENHRY and CDR2 is SYGVKD in the germline V gene. CDR3 region: CAISEQAYEQYF. Written as DNA, the CDR3 is TGTGCCATCAGTGAACAGGCCTACGAGCAGTACTTC.

This clone has only a few counts. The chain recombines TRBV24-1 with TRBJ2-1; possibly TRBD2 for D (6 bases). This CDR3 has 14 residues. The V end was cut by 7 bases, the J end by 3 bases, with 12 bases between. CDR1 is KGHDR and CDR2 is SFDVKD in the germline V gene. The chain's CDR3 is CATRAGSNYNEQFF. Here the CDR3 DNA reads TGTGCCACCAGGGCGGGAAGTAACTACAATGAGCAGTTCTTC.

The V gene is TRBV5-1, the J gene TRBJ1-1; no definite D call. The ends were cut back, 1 base at V and 4 bases at J, with 8 bases in the middle. CDR1 is SGHRS and CDR2 is YFSETQ in the germline V gene. The CDR3 has 13 amino acids. The CDR3 spells CASSLKRGTEAFF. In DNA, the CDR3 is TGCGCCAGCAGCTTGAAGCGGGGCACTGAAGCTTTCTTT.

This clone was seen just once. This chain uses TRBV5-8 with TRBJ2-1; 11 bases match TRBD2. Germline CDR1 SGHTS, CDR2 YDEGEE. The CDR3 totals 18 residues. V shed 0 bases and J 0 bases; nucleotides not matched to a gene: 5. CDR3 sequence: CASSLELAGVSSYNEQFF. The CDR3 DNA is TGTGCCAGCAGCTTGGAACTAGCGGGGGTGAGCTCCTACAATGAGCAGTTCTTC.

This chain joins TRBV6-5 and TRBJ1-5; no definite D call. Germline V CDR1 and CDR2: MNHEY, SVGAGI. V was clipped by 4 bases and J by 3 bases, with 10 bases between them. The CDR3 totals 14 residues. CDR3 nucleotides: TGTGCCAGCAGTTCAAGAGGGTTCAATCAGCCCCAGCATTTT. Amino acids: CASSSRGFNQPQHF.

The chain is built from TRBV18 and TRBJ1-4; perhaps TRBD1 as D (6 bases). Germline CDR1 KGHSH, CDR2 LQKENI. The CDR3 extends over 13 amino acids. Deletions cut 4 bases from V and 5 bases from J, with 8 bases between. The DNA for the CDR3 is TGTGCCAGCTCACTAGGACAGAATGAAAAACTGTTTTTT. Protein sequence: CASSLGQNEKLFF.

The chain joins TRBV6-5 to TRBJ2-7, with D tentatively TRBD2 (5 bases). CDR1 and CDR2 (germline): MNHEY, SVGAGI. Trimming pared 11 bases from V and 3 bases from J, leaving 14 bases between. The CDR3 runs 12 residues. CDR3 DNA sequence: TGTGCCGTGGTGAGGGATTACTACGAGCAGTACTTC. It encodes CAVVRDYYEQYF.

The chain joins TRBV7-6 to TRBJ2-1, with D maybe TRBD2 (5 bases). Germline CDR1 and CDR2: SGHVS and FNYEAQ. The CDR3 has 16 residues. The V end lost 3 bases, the J end lost 9 bases, and 21 bases lay between the germline ends. The CDR3 coding sequence is TGTGCCAGCAGCTTGACCGGGATCTCGGGTCCAATTGAGCAGTTCTTC. Translating it yields CASSLTGISGPIEQFF.

The table lists this clone with a few counts. The CDR3 DNA sequence: TGTGCCTGGAGAAAGAGGGGGCTCGATGAAAAACTGTTTTTT. This gives the protein CAWRKRGLDEKLFF. The V and J genes are TRBV30 and TRBJ1-4; 7 bases line up with TRBD1. After removal of 3 bases from V and 6 bases from J, the junction contained 7 bases not matched to a gene. CDR1 and CDR2 (germline): GTSNPN, SVGIG (reference sequence). The CDR3 covers 14 residues.

The chain combines TRBV4-2 with TRBJ2-2; TRBD2 matches at 8 bases. The germline V gene encodes CDR1 LGHNA and CDR2 YNFKEQ. There are 19 residues in the CDR3. J lost 4 bases, V lost 3 bases, and 16 bases had no gene match. Written as DNA, the CDR3 is TGTGCCAGCAGCCAGAGCGGGGCCCTTTACGGGGGGGCCACCGGGGAGCTGTTTTTT. Amino acid sequence: CASSQSGALYGGATGELFF.

The rearrangement uses TRBV5-1 and TRBJ2-5, with D perhaps TRBD2 (6 bases). V was clipped by 4 bases and J by 7 bases, with 17 bases between them. CDR1 and CDR2 (germline): SGHRS, YFSETQ. The CDR3 sequence is 14 residues long. The CDR3 region is CASSPEGPLGTQYF. Written as DNA, the CDR3 is TGCGCCAGCAGCCCGGAGGGCCCTTTGGGGACCCAGTACTTC.

The chain carries TRBV9 and TRBJ1-2; 9 bases are shared with TRBD1. Germline-derived CDR1 and CDR2 are SGDLS and YYNGEE. After removal of 3 bases from V and 4 bases from J, the junction contained 7 bases not matched to a gene. The CDR3 covers 15 residues. The CDR3 sequence: CASSGTGGEGYGYTF. CDR3 nucleotide sequence: TGTGCCAGCAGCGGCACAGGGGGCGAGGGCTATGGCTACACCTTC.

This clone was detected only once. The chain uses TRBV5-1 and TRBJ1-5; D perhaps matches TRBD1 (5 bases). CDR3 length: 14 residues. Germline V gene data show CDR1 as SGHRS and CDR2 as YFSETQ. Trimming removed 2 bases at V and 2 bases at J, with 8 bases between. The CDR3 nucleotides are TGCGCCAGCAGCTTCGGGACTCGCAATCAGCCCCAGCATTTT. It yields the protein CASSFGTRNQPQHF.

The rearrangement links TRBV7-9 to TRBJ1-6; D call uncertain. The V gene's germline CDR1 is SEHNR and CDR2 FQNEAQ (reference sequence). This CDR3 has 14 amino acids. Trimming pared 5 bases from V and 8 bases from J, leaving 13 bases between. DNA of the CDR3: TGTGCCAGCAGCCAGAGGCTGGTGGATTCACCCCTCCACTTT. Amino acids: CASSQRLVDSPLHF.

The chain recombines TRBV6-2 or TRBV6-3 with TRBJ1-2; the match to TRBD1 covers 7 bases. The CDR3 totals 14 residues. Germline loops: CDR1 MNHEY, CDR2 SVGEGT. V lost 5 bases to trimming and J lost 4 bases; unmatched junction nucleotides: 7. CDR3 in amino acids: CASSTRGTVYGYTF. CDR3 nucleotide sequence: TGTGCCAGCAGTACCCGGGGGACAGTCTATGGCTACACCTTC.

The rearrangement joins TRBV5-1 to TRBJ2-3; 10 nucleotides align to TRBD1. Trimming at V came to 2 bases and at J to 4 bases, leaving 1 base not matched to a gene. The CDR3 extends over 14 amino acids. In germline, CDR1 is SGHRS, CDR2 YFSETQ. In DNA form, the CDR3 reads TGCGCCAGCAGCTTCGGACAGGGGGCAGATACGCAGTATTTT. As protein: CASSFGQGADTQYF.

V is TRBV9 and J is TRBJ2-1; 9 nucleotides align to TRBD2. In germline, CDR1 is SGDLS, CDR2 YYNGEE. The CDR3 consists of 16 residues. With 0 bases clipped from V and 6 bases from J, the junction kept 7 bases outside the gene matches. CDR3 in amino acids: CASSVGLSSGVNEQFF. The CDR3 bases are TGTGCCAGCAGCGTAGGCTTGTCTAGCGGGGTCAATGAGCAGTTCTTC.

This clone was detected once. The rearrangement joins TRBV4-3 to TRBJ1-1, with 10 bases identical to TRBD1. V lost 1 base to trimming and J lost 7 bases; unmatched junction nucleotides: 6. CDR1 and CDR2 from the germline V gene are LGHNA and YSLEER. The CDR3 totals 15 residues. CDR3 sequence: CASSQVDRGLDEAFF. For the CDR3, the DNA is TGCGCCAGCAGCCAAGTTGACAGGGGGCTTGATGAAGCTTTCTTT.

The rearrangement joins TRBV1 to TRBJ2-7; no check of the table's D call, TRBD2, against the DNA was made. TRBV1 represents a pseudogene. The CDR3 is made up of 15 amino acids. The CDR3 loop is CTSSQEASGGHEQYF. DNA of the CDR3: TGCACCAGCAGCCAAGAGGCTAGCGGGGGCCACGAGCAGTACTTC.